Listed below are T cell receptor beta chains from one sample, sequenced in a study of T cell changes during pregnancy in multiple sclerosis. Produced via immunoSEQ multiplex PCR; TCRdb's table is partial and in-frame only. The sample holds around 68,000 clones, around 91% seen once. The sequences come from peripheral blood, collected in the third trimester of pregnancy. The source of these receptors is a female donor in good health, enrolled as a control in a pregnancy study. Both conserved end residues are part of each CDR3. The D gene is left open where the match is weak. Where a row states a size, it is once, few, many or the class of an expanded clone; other rows omit it.

v_gene	d_gene	j_gene	abundance	CDR3nt	CDR3aa
TRBV2	-	TRBJ2-7	-	TGTGCCAGCATCGATGGCTTCCGCGAGCAGTACTTC	CASIDGFREQYF
TRBV28	-	TRBJ1-1	-	TGTGCCAGCACCTTTATCCTGGCAGAAAATGAAGCTTTCTTT	CASTFILAENEAFF
TRBV10-3	TRBD2	TRBJ2-1	-	TGTGCCATCAGTGGGGGGACTAGCGGGAGGGCCGCGGGGTACAATGAGCAGTTCTTC	CAISGGTSGRAAGYNEQFF
TRBV9	TRBD1	TRBJ1-4	-	TGTGCCAGCAGCGTAGGGGACAGTAGGGGTGAAAAACTGTTTTTT	CASSVGDSRGEKLFF
TRBV5-4	-	TRBJ2-2	-	TGTGCCAGCAGGACGGGGGGCGGGTCCGGGGAGCTGTTTTTT	CASRTGGGSGELFF
TRBV30	-	TRBJ1-2	-	TGTGCCTGGAGTGTCCCTTGGGGGCGGCATGGCTACACCTTC	CAWSVPWGRHGYTF
TRBV5-4	TRBD1	TRBJ2-7	-	TGTGCCAGCAGCGGACCTGACAGGGACCACGAGCAGTACTTC	CASSGPDRDHEQYF
TRBV19	TRBD1	TRBJ2-7	-	TGTGCCAGTAGTAGGGCAGGGGGCCTCCAGTTTTCCTACGAGCAGTACTTC	CASSRAGGLQFSYEQYF
TRBV25-1	-	TRBJ2-7	-	TGTGCCAGCAGTGAACGGTACGAGCAGTACTTC	CASSERYEQYF
TRBV4-1	TRBD1	TRBJ2-7	few	TGCGCCAGCAGCAGCACCGGGACAGCTTACGAGCAGTACTTC	CASSSTGTAYEQYF
TRBV19	TRBD1	TRBJ1-2	-	TGTGCCAGTACGGCGGCAGGGGGTTTGAAGGATGGCTACACCTTC	CASTAAGGLKDGYTF
TRBV28	TRBD1	TRBJ1-4	-	TGTGCCAGCAGTCCCGGGACAGTAAATGAAAAACTGTTTTTT	CASSPGTVNEKLFF
TRBV6-1	-	TRBJ1-2	-	TGTGCCAGCAGCGCTACTCCGGGAGATTTCTATGGCTACACCTTC	CASSATPGDFYGYTF
TRBV5-1	-	TRBJ2-5	-	TGCGCCAGCAGCGCGGGCCTAGCCGGAGAGACCCAGTACTTC	CASSAGLAGETQYF
TRBV5-1	-	TRBJ2-7	-	TGCGCCAGCAGCTTGGGACAGAGCTCCTACGAGCAGTACTTC	CASSLGQSSYEQYF
TRBV19	-	TRBJ1-2	once	TGTGCCAGTAGTCCTCAACAGGGAAGTATTACCTATGGCTACACCTTC	CASSPQQGSITYGYTF
TRBV19	TRBD1	TRBJ1-5	-	TGTGCCAGTAATCTGGACAGGTCAAGCAATCAGCCCCAGCATTTT	CASNLDRSSNQPQHF
TRBV6-6	TRBD1	TRBJ2-7	-	TGTGCCAGCACCGGGACAGGGGGCTACGAGCAGTACTTC	CASTGTGGYEQYF
TRBV18	TRBD1	TRBJ2-3	once	TGTGCCAGCTCACCAGACAGGGAAATGGTGTGGGGGCTTTTCTTT	CASSPDREMVWGLFF
TRBV28	-	TRBJ2-6	-	TGTGCCAGCAGTCCCGGGGTCTCTGGGGCCAACGTCCTGACTTTC	CASSPGVSGANVLTF
TRBV29-1	TRBD1	TRBJ1-2	-	TGCAGCGTCCCACGAGACAGGGTTACAGATGGCTACACCTTC	CSVPRDRVTDGYTF